This T cell receptor beta chain was recovered during a study of blood T cell repertoires in COVID-19. Whole-study context: Specimens from acute and convalescent COVID-19 originated in the United States, Italy and Spain.

Original methodology: For nucleated cells, counts were estimated from reference gene primer amplification. Profiling relied on immunoSEQ multiplex PCR, and the TCRdb table lists in-frame clones only, not all of them. The V and J calls and the clone size are those of that table, but D and trimming were determined from the DNA. The table records over 200,000 clones, 88% of them present only once. Recruitment covered about two dozen US areas and drew participants whose ages spanned about 18 to 90 years. Cohorts were based on clinical histories the participants reported. The CDR3 loop spans 16 amino acids. Looked up from germline, CDR1 is SGHRS and CDR2 is YFSETQ. The junction had 5 bases not matched to a gene; V was cut back by 4 bases and J by 4 bases.

This clonotype was obtained from a woman aged 25 to 39 who had been exposed to COVID-19. The V and J genes are TRBV5-1 and TRBJ2-2; TRBD1 matches 12 bases. Specimen: PBMCs or T cells enriched from blood (not recorded which). The CDR3: CASSGGDRGPTGELFF. The CDR3 nucleotides are TGCGCCAGCAGCGGCGGGGACAGGGGGCCCACCGGGGAGCTGTTTTTT.